This is a list of T cell receptor beta chains from one sample in a study of shared clonotypes between healthy human individuals. TCRdb's table, derived via immunoSEQ multiplex PCR, lists solely in-frame clones and lacks some. The sample contains around 2,000,000 clones, approximately 94% of which appear only once. What was sequenced was naive CD8+ T cells sorted from blood. The receptors derive from a man between 18 and 35 years old in good health. CDR3s include the opening cysteine and the closing phenylalanine or tryptophan. The D gene is left open where the match is weak. The size of a clone is reported for some rows only, either as once, few or many, or as a class for expanded clones.

V: TRBV5-1; J: TRBJ1-2; D: TRBD1; size: -; DNA: TGCGCCAGCAGCCTTGGACAGGGGGCGGATGGCTACACCTTC; CDR3: CASSLGQGADGYTF
V: TRBV6-6; J: TRBJ2-3; D: TRBD1; size: -; DNA: TGTGCCAGCAGTTCACCGGACAGGGGGCAAGATACGCAGTATTTT; CDR3: CASSSPDRGQDTQYF
V: TRBV7-2; J: TRBJ1-2; D: TRBD1; size: -; DNA: TGTGCCAGCAGCCCGGACAGGGCCAACTATGGCTACACCTTC; CDR3: CASSPDRANYGYTF
V: TRBV10-3; J: TRBJ1-1; D: TRBD1; size: -; DNA: TGTGCCATCAGTGAGGCGACAGGGGCGGAAGCTTTCTTT; CDR3: CAISEATGAEAFF
V: TRBV6-6; J: TRBJ2-3; D: TRBD1; size: -; DNA: TGTGCCAGCAGTTACTGGGACAGTAGCACAGATACGCAGTATTTT; CDR3: CASSYWDSSTDTQYF
V: TRBV13; J: TRBJ2-7; D: -; size: -; DNA: TGTGCCAGCAGCTTTTTTTCCGGCTCCTACGAGCAGTACTTC; CDR3: CASSFFSGSYEQYF
V: TRBV30; J: TRBJ2-1; D: -; size: -; DNA: TGTGCCTGGGGGACTGCATACTCCTACAATGAGCAGTTCTTC; CDR3: CAWGTAYSYNEQFF
V: TRBV13; J: TRBJ2-7; D: TRBD2; size: -; DNA: TGTGCCAGCAGCTTAGCGGGGGGGCCGGGAGAGCAGTACTTC; CDR3: CASSLAGGPGEQYF
V: TRBV28; J: TRBJ1-2; D: TRBD1; size: -; DNA: TGTGCCAGCAGTTTAACGAGTCAGGGGGTACCTTATGGCTACACCTTC; CDR3: CASSLTSQGVPYGYTF
V: TRBV13; J: TRBJ2-2; D: TRBD2; size: -; DNA: TGTGCCAGCAGCTTGACTAGCTTGGAGCTGTTTTTT; CDR3: CASSLTSLELFF
V: TRBV10-3; J: TRBJ1-2; D: TRBD1; size: -; DNA: TGTGCCATCAGTGCCAGGACAGGTTCTAACTATGGCTACACCTTC; CDR3: CAISARTGSNYGYTF
V: TRBV7-9; J: TRBJ1-4; D: TRBD1; size: -; DNA: TGTGCCAGCAGCACCCGCGGGGACAGGTTCAAACTGTTTTTT; CDR3: CASSTRGDRFKLFF
V: TRBV9; J: TRBJ2-3; D: TRBD2; size: -; DNA: TGTGCCAGCAGCTTAGCGGGAGTTGTAGATACGCAGTATTTT; CDR3: CASSLAGVVDTQYF
V: TRBV30; J: TRBJ2-7; D: -; size: -; DNA: TGTGCCTGTATAGTTGCCTACGAGCAGTACTTC; CDR3: CACIVAYEQYF
V: TRBV19; J: TRBJ1-1; D: TRBD1; size: once; DNA: TGTGCCAGTAGTACCAGACAGGGCAACACTGAAGCTTTCTTT; CDR3: CASSTRQGNTEAFF
V: TRBV9; J: TRBJ1-2; D: TRBD1; size: -; DNA: TGTGCCAGCAGCGTCGGGACAGGGGGCTACACCTTC; CDR3: CASSVGTGGYTF